The rows below give T cell receptor beta chains drawn from one sample of a study of CXCR3-negative and CXCR3-positive naive CD8 T cells. TCRdb derives one entry per CDR3 protein from the 5' RACE reads, leaving out DNA. This sample's table has 100,000 to 150,000 distinct CDR3 sequences. The sequenced material came from naive CXCR3+ CD8+ T cells from blood. These TCRs come from a human donor in good health. Some clones in this sample may be carry-over from other donors' samples. Each CDR3 is given with its conserved first and last residue.

J gene,V gene,CDR3 length,CDR3 protein
TRBJ2-1,TRBV12-3/TRBV12-4,16,CASSPRGAGSYNEQFF
TRBJ2-5,TRBV7-9,17,CASSPTSGGASEETQYF
TRBJ2-2,TRBV27,12,CASGTHTGELFF
TRBJ2-3,TRBV28,13,CASSPPGPDTQYF
TRBJ2-1,TRBV28,15,CASRRTSGVYNEQFF
TRBJ2-7,TRBV7-2,13,CASTSSATYEQYF
TRBJ1-2,TRBV29-1,13,CSASGQGNYGYTF
TRBJ2-2,TRBV6-1,17,CASSEIGGTSSTGELFF
TRBJ2-2,TRBV24-1,13,CATSGAESGELFF
TRBJ2-7,TRBV20-1,14,CSARDRHSPHEQYF
TRBJ2-2,TRBV12-3/TRBV12-4,15,CASHPASSNTGELFF
TRBJ1-4,TRBV7-8,14,CASSLTGQNEKLFF
TRBJ1-1,TRBV4-3,15,CAGTPGSRFNTEAFF
TRBJ1-1,TRBV20-1,15,CSARDPSWTDAEAFF
TRBJ1-1,TRBV7-7,13,CASSLDQGSEAFF
TRBJ2-7,TRBV6-5,13,CASSDSGSYEQYF
TRBJ2-7,TRBV28,15,CASSRLGTGPYEQYF
TRBJ2-7,TRBV25-1,15,CASSDASGRSYEQYF
TRBJ2-2,TRBV11-3,16,CASSLDSGGNTGELFF
TRBJ1-5,TRBV20-1,14,CSARPGQGNQPQHF
TRBJ2-7,TRBV28,15,CASSLLLAGVYEQYF
TRBJ1-1,TRBV29-1,18,CSVADPGQGWGWNTEAFF
TRBJ2-3,TRBV20-1,15,CSAPKRRASTDTQYF
TRBJ2-7,TRBV14,13,CASSQVQGYEQYF
TRBJ2-3,TRBV6-6,13,CASSYIITDTQYF
TRBJ2-5,TRBV7-2,13,CASSSFISETQYF
TRBJ2-7,TRBV7-7,15,CASSPAGGKGYEQYF
TRBJ2-7,TRBV3-1,14,CASSQDRRNYEQYF
TRBJ2-7,TRBV29-1,13,CSVSGTLSYEQYF